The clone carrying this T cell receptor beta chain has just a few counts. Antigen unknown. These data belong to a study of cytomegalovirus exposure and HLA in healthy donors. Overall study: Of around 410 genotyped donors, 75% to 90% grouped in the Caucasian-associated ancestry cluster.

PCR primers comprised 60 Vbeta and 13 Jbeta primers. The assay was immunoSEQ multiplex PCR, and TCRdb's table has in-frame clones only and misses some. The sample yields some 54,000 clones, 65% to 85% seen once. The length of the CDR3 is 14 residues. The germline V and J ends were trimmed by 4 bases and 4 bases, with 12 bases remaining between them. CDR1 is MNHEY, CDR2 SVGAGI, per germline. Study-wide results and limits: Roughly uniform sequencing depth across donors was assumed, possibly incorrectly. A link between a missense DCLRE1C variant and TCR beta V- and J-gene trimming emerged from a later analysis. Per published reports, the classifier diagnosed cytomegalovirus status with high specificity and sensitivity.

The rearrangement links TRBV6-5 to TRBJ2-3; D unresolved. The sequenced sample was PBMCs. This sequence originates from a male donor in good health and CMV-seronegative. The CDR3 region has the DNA TGTGCCAGCAGTTCCTCCTATATTGCAGATACGCAGTATTTT. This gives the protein CASSSSYIADTQYF.